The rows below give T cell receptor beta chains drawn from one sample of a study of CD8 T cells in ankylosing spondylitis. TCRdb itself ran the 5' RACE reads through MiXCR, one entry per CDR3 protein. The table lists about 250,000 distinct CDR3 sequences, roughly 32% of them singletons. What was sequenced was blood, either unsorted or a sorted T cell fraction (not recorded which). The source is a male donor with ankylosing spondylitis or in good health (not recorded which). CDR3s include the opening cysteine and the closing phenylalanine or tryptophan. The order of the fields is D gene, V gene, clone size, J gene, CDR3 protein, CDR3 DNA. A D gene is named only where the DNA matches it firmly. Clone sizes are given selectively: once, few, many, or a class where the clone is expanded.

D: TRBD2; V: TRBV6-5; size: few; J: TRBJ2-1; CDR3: CASSYSLAGENEQFF; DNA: TGTGCCAGCAGTTACTCTCTAGCGGGGGAGAATGAGCAGTTCTTC
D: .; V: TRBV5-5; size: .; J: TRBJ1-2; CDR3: CASSLGQTGAYGYTF; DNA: TGTGCCAGCAGCTTGGGACAAACGGGGGCCTATGGCTACACCTTC
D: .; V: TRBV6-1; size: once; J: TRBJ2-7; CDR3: CASMSPAYEQYF; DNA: TGTGCCAGCATGTCCCCCGCCTACGAGCAGTACTTC
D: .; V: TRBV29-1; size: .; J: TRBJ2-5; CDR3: CSVGLLQETQYF; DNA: TGCAGCGTGGGACTTCTACAAGAGACCCAGTACTTC
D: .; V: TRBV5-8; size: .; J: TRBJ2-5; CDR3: CASSSPVGAEKTQYF; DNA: TGTGCCAGCAGCTCCCCGGTGGGAGCCGAGAAGACCCAGTACTTC
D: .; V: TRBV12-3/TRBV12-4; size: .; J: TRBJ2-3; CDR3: CASSLDHAWVRLDTQYF; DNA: TGTGCCAGCAGTTTAGACCATGCGTGGGTACGTCTTGATACGCAGTATTTT
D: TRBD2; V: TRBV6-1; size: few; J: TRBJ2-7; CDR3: CASRDDSGSSYEQYF; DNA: TGTGCCAGCAGAGACGATAGCGGGAGCTCCTACGAGCAGTACTTC
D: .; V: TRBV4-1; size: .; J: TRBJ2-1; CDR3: CASRDINEQFF; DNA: TGCGCCAGCAGGGACATTAATGAGCAGTTCTTC
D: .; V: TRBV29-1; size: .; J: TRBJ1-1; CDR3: CSVEDLIRDTEAFF; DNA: TGCAGCGTTGAAGATCTGATCAGGGACACTGAAGCTTTCTTT
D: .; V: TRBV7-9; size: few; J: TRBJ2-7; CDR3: CASSLGRGWYEQYF; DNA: TGTGCCAGCAGCTTAGGCAGGGGCTGGTACGAGCAGTACTTC
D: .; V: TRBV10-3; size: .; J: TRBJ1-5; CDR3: CAIRQGSNQPQHF; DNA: TGTGCCATCCGGCAAGGGAGCAATCAGCCCCAGCATTTT
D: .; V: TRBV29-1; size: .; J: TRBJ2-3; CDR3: CSVVRVGTSTDTQYF; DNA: TGCAGCGTTGTCAGGGTCGGGACAAGCACAGATACGCAGTATTTT
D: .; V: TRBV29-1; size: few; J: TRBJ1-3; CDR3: CSVEDQGNTIYF; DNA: TGCAGCGTTGAGGATCAGGGAAACACCATATATTTT
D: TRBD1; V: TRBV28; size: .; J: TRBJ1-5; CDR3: CASSPGTGGINQPQHF; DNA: TGTGCCAGCAGTCCCGGGACAGGGGGGATCAATCAGCCCCAGCATTTT
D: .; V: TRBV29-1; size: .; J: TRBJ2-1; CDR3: CSVIGQNNEQFF; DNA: TGCAGCGTTATTGGTCAGAACAATGAGCAGTTCTTC
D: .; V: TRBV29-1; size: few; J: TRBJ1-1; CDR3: CSVEDWERRGRAEAFF; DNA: TGCAGCGTTGAAGATTGGGAGAGAAGGGGCCGCGCTGAAGCTTTCTTT
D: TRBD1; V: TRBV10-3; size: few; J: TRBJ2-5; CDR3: CAIGGQQETQYF; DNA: TGTGCCATCGGGGGACAGCAAGAGACCCAGTACTTC
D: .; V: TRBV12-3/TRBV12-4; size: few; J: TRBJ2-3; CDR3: CASSQGLNRDTQYF; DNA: TGTGCCAGCAGCCAGGGCCTCAACCGGGATACGCAGTATTTT
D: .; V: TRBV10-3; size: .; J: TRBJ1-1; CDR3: CATRGVDTEAFF; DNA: TGTGCCACTAGAGGGGTGGACACTGAAGCTTTCTTT
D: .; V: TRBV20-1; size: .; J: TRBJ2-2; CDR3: CSARALGGLSNTGELFF; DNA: TGCAGTGCTAGAGCCCTAGGGGGACTCTCGAACACCGGGGAGCTGTTTTTT
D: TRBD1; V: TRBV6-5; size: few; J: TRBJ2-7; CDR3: CASSNDRGSREQYF; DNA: TGTGCCAGCAGTAACGACAGGGGCAGTCGCGAGCAGTACTTC
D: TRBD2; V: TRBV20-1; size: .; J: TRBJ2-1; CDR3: CCARELAGGQTYNEQFF; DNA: TGCTGTGCTAGAGAGCTAGCGGGGGGGCAGACCTACAATGAGCAGTTCTTC
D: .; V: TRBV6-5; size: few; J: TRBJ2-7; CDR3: CASSSRDIGRVGEQYF; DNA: TGTGCCAGCAGTTCCCGGGACATAGGGAGGGTCGGCGAGCAGTACTTC
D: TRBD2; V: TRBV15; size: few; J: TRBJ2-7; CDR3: CATSRQGLAGEQYF; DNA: TGTGCCACCAGCAGACAGGGACTAGCGGGCGAGCAGTACTTC
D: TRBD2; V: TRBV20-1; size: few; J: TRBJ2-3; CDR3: CSAQTAGGRADTQYF; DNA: TGCAGTGCCCAGACGGCGGGGGGGCGGGCAGATACGCAGTATTTT
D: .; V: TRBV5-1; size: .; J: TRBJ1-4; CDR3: CASCREGGNEKLFF; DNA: TGCGCCAGCTGCCGGGAGGGCGGCAATGAAAAACTGTTTTTT
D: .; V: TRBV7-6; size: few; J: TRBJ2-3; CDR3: CASSDSTGWGTDTQYF; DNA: TGTGCCAGCAGTGATAGCACAGGGTGGGGCACAGATACGCAGTATTTT
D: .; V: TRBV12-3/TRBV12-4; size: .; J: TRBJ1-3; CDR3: CASSWDTLSSGNTIYF; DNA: TGTGCCAGCAGTTGGGACACACTAAGCTCTGGAAACACCATATATTTT
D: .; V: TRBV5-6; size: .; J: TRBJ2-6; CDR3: CASSLQSGANVLTF; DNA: TGTGCCAGCAGCTTACAATCTGGGGCCAACGTCCTGACTTTC
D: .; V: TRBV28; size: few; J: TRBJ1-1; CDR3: CASRPNSRRDTEAFF; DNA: TGTGCCAGCAGACCTAACAGCCGGAGGGACACTGAAGCTTTCTTT
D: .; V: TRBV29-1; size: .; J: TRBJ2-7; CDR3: CSVMGTGTTYEQYF; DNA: TGCAGCGTGATGGGAACAGGAACAACCTACGAGCAGTACTTC
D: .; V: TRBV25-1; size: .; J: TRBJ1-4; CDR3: CASSDGLGTRNEKLFF; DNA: TGTGCCAGCAGTGATGGCCTTGGGACAAGAAATGAAAAACTGTTTTTT
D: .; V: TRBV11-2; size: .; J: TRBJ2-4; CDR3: CASSPNQGVEAKNIQYF; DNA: TGTGCCAGCAGCCCGAACCAGGGAGTAGAAGCCAAAAACATTCAGTACTTC
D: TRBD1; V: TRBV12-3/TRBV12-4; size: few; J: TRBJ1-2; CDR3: CAIRPASGQVYF; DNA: TGTGCCATCCGCCCAGCTTCGGGACAGGTTTACTTC
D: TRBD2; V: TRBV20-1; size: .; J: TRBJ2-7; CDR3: CSVSGTSYEQYF; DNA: TGCAGCGTCAGCGGGACCTCCTACGAGCAGTACTTC
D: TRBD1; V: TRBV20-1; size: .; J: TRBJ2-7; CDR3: CSAILFRDRVEQYF; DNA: TGCAGTGCTATTCTCTTCCGGGACAGGGTTGAGCAGTACTTC
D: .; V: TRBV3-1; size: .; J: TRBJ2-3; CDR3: CASSQASGTDTQYF; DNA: TGTGCCAGCAGCCAAGCTAGCGGCACAGATACGCAGTATTTT
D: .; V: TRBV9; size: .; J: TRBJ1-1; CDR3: CASSPRTDVEAFF; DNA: TGTGCCAGCAGCCCACGGACAGACGTAGAAGCTTTCTTT
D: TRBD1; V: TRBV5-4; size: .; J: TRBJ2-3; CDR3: CASSSAVGQGARGSTDTQYF; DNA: TGTGCCAGCAGCTCCGCCGTAGGACAGGGGGCAAGAGGGAGCACAGATACGCAGTATTTT
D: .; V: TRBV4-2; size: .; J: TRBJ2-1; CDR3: CASSQDGRTVNEQFF; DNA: TGTGCCAGCAGCCAAGACGGAAGGACAGTCAATGAGCAGTTCTTC
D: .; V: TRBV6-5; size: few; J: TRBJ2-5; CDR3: CASSSLAGWAETQYF; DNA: TGTGCCAGCAGTTCCCTGGCGGGGTGGGCAGAGACCCAGTACTTC